The next 2 T cell receptor beta chains were all read from a single sample in a study of cytomegalovirus exposure and HLA in healthy donors. Only in-frame clones appear in the TCRdb table, and some are missing; sequencing was by immunoSEQ multiplex PCR. The data show approximately 59,000 clones, with almost 95% seen just once and about 5.7% held by the top ten. The sequenced sample was PBMCs. Receptors originate from a man aged 18 to 30 in good health and CMV-seropositive.

This chain connects TRBV10-3 to TRBJ2-7, with 7 nucleotides matching TRBD1. Trimming cost V 11 bases and J 3 bases; bases outside gene matches: 10. The CDR3 has 13 residues. Germline V gives CDR1 ENHRY, CDR2 SYGVKD. In DNA form, the CDR3 reads TGTGCCGTCCAAATAAGACAGGGCTACGAGCAGTACTTC. Its translation is CAVQIRQGYEQYF.

The CDR3 reads CASSLGASGRGYNEQFF. For the CDR3, the DNA is TGTGCCAGCAGCTTAGGAGCGAGCGGGAGAGGGTACAATGAGCAGTTCTTC. The chain carries TRBV7-6 and TRBJ2-1; 8 bases are a match to TRBD2. Germline loops: CDR1 SGHVS, CDR2 FNYEAQ. V lost 1 base to trimming and J lost 4 bases; unmatched junction nucleotides: 9. This CDR3 has 17 residues.